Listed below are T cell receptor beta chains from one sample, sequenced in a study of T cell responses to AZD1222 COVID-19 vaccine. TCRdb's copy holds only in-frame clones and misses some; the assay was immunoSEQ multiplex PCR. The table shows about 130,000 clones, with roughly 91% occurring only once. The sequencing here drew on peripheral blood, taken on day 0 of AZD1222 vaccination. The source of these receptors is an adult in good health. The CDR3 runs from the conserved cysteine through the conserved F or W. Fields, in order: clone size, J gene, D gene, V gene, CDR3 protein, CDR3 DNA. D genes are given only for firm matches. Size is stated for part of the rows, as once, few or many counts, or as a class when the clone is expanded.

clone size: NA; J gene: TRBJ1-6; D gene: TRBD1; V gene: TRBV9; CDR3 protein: CASSAGGFDSPLHF; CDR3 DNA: TGTGCCAGCAGCGCAGGGGGCTTCGATTCACCCCTCCACTTT
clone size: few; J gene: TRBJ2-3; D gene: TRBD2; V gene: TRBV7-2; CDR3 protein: CASISHSTSGRRNTQYF; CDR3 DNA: TGTGCCAGCATCTCCCATTCGACTAGCGGGAGGAGGAATACGCAGTATTTT
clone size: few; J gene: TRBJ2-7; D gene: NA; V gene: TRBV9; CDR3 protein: CASSIRAPGEQYF; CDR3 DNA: TGTGCCAGCAGCATCCGGGCCCCGGGAGAGCAGTACTTC
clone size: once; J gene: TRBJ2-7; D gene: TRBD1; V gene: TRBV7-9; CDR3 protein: CASSRPDRGYEQYF; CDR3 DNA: TGTGCCAGCAGCCGACCGGACAGGGGCTACGAGCAGTACTTC
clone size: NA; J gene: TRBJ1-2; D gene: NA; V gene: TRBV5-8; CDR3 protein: CASAPGANYGYTF; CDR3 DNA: TGTGCCAGCGCTCCGGGTGCTAACTATGGCTACACCTTC
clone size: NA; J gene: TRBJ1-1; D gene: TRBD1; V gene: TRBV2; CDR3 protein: CASSGQGLQAFF; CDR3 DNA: TGTGCCAGCAGCGGACAGGGCTTACAGGCTTTCTTT
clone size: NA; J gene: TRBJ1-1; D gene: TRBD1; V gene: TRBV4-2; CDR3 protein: CASSPGTAEAFF; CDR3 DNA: TGTGCCAGCAGCCCTGGGACAGCCGAAGCTTTCTTT
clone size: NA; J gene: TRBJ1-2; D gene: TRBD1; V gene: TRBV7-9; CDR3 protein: CASSFVQGVYGYTF; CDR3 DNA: TGTGCCAGCAGCTTCGTACAGGGGGTCTATGGCTACACCTTC
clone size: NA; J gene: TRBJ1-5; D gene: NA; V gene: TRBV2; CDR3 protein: CASSEAPGDQPQHF; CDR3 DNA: TGTGCCAGCAGTGAAGCCCCGGGTGATCAGCCCCAGCATTTT
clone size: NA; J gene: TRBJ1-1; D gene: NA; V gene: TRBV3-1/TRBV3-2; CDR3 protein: CASSQALGGSTEAFF; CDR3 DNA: TGTGCCAGCAGCCAAGCTCTCGGCGGGAGCACTGAAGCTTTCTTT
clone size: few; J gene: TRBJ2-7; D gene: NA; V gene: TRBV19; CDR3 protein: CASSIDAGHYEQYF; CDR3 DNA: TGTGCCAGTAGTATAGATGCAGGGCACTACGAGCAGTACTTC
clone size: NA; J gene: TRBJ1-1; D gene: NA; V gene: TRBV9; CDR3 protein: CASSGQGSLPEAFF; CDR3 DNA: TGTGCCAGCAGCGGCCAAGGAAGTCTACCTGAAGCTTTCTTT
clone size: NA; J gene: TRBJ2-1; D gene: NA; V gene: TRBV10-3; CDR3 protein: CAISESQREQFF; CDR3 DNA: TGTGCCATCAGTGAGTCCCAGAGAGAGCAGTTCTTC
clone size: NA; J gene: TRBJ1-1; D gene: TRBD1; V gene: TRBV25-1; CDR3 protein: CASSRQGAGAFF; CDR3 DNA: TGTGCCAGCAGTCGGCAGGGGGCCGGGGCTTTCTTT
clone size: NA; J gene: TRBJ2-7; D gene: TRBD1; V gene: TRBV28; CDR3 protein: CASSWSRGQVESWYF; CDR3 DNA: TGTGCCAGCAGTTGGAGTAGGGGGCAGGTGGAATCTTGGTACTTC
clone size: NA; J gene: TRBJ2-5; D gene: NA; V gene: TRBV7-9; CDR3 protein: CASTPESYQETQYF; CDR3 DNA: TGTGCCAGCACCCCGGAGTCGTACCAAGAGACCCAGTACTTC